The 16 T cell receptor beta chains in this list originate from one sample, sequenced in a study of cytomegalovirus exposure and HLA in healthy donors. Primers: 60 Vbeta forward and 13 Jbeta reverse. The repertoire was sequenced with immunoSEQ multiplex PCR; TCRdb's copy has only in-frame clones and lacks some. The table records tens of thousands of clones, roughly 80% of them present only once. The material sequenced was PBMCs. Receptors originate from a woman aged 50 to 60 in good health and CMV-seropositive.

A few counts support this clone. This chain links TRBV30 with TRBJ1-2; D not resolved. Between the trimmed V and J ends, which lost 5 bases and 4 bases, there was a span of 14 bases. CDR1 GTSNPN and CDR2 SVGIG come from the germline V gene (reference sequence). This CDR3 spans 13 amino acids. Here the CDR3 reads CAWAPSGAYGYTF. The CDR3, as DNA: TGTGCCTGGGCCCCCTCGGGAGCCTATGGCTACACCTTC.

The chain carries TRBV6-1 and TRBJ2-4; the D gene is possibly TRBD1 (5 bases). CDR1 is MNHNS and CDR2 is SASEGT in the germline V gene. The V end lost 6 bases, the J end lost 7 bases, and 19 bases lay between the germline ends. The CDR3 loop spans 15 amino acids. The CDR3 DNA follows: TGTGCCAGCAGGGATACCGTAGGGGTTTGGAACATTCAGTACTTC. It encodes CASRDTVGVWNIQYF.

The chain couples TRBV29-1 to TRBJ2-1, with 7 positions matching TRBD2. From germline, CDR1 is SQVTM and CDR2 ANQGSEA. The CDR3 extends over 14 amino acids. Trimming took 3 bases from V and 2 from J; bases not matched to a gene: 4. CDR3 DNA sequence: TGCAGCGTTGATTCTAGCGGTCCCTACAATGAGCAGTTCTTC. Translated: CSVDSSGPYNEQFF.

V gene TRBV10-3 combines with J gene TRBJ2-1; D is ambiguous. V gave up 5 bases and J gave up 9 bases, with 11 bases separating them. The germline V gene has CDR1 ENHRY and CDR2 SYGVKD. The CDR3 is 12 amino acids. This CDR3 is CAISPGSGEQFF. The DNA of the CDR3 is TGTGCCATCAGTCCAGGATCTGGTGAGCAGTTCTTC.

This clone was observed a few times. V usage is TRBV5-6 and J usage is TRBJ2-7; 7 bases agree with TRBD1. The CDR3 has 12 residues. J was trimmed by 7 bases and V by 5 bases; bases with no gene match: 6. Germline V gene sequence: CDR1 SGHDT, CDR2 YYEEEE. The CDR3, as DNA: TGTGCCAGCAGGCATACAGGGGAAGAGCAGTACTTC. It yields the protein CASRHTGEEQYF.

The chain recombines TRBV7-8 with TRBJ2-5, with 10 bases matching TRBD2. Germline V gives CDR1 SGHVS, CDR2 FQNEAQ. The V segment lost 5 bases and the J segment 5 bases; nucleotides outside the gene matches: 17. The CDR3 sequence is 18 residues long. The CDR3 protein is CASSIGRKREGRGETQYF. The CDR3 DNA sequence: TGTGCCAGCAGCATAGGACGCAAGCGGGAGGGCCGAGGGGAGACCCAGTACTTC.

In its sample, this clone was seen once. The chain has TRBV6-5 and TRBJ2-1; 11 nucleotides agree with TRBD2. Looked up from germline, CDR1 is MNHEY and CDR2 is SVGAGI. The CDR3 has 16 amino acids. J lost 3 bases, V lost 4 bases, and 5 bases had no gene match. The CDR3 DNA follows: TGTGCCAGCAGTTCGCTACTAGCGGGAGACTACAATGAGCAGTTCTTC. Encoded protein: CASSSLLAGDYNEQFF.

This chain joins TRBV6-6 and TRBJ1-4; 8 positions agree with TRBD1. Germline V CDR1 and CDR2: MNHNY, SVGAGI (reference sequence). The CDR3 length is 15 residues. J gave up 8 bases and V 0 bases, and 5 bases lay outside the gene matches. The CDR3 loop is CASSYSGTGQEKLFF. CDR3 coding DNA: TGTGCCAGCAGTTACTCCGGGACAGGCCAAGAAAAACTGTTTTTT.

The chain employs TRBV5-1 and TRBJ2-2; 10 positions agree with TRBD2. Germline V CDR1 and CDR2: SGHRS, YFSETQ. The CDR3 is 16 amino acids. With V trimmed by 0 bases and J by 5 bases, 4 bases remained unmatched. The CDR3 here is CASSLGLAGVTGELFF. CDR3 in DNA: TGCGCCAGCAGCTTGGGGCTAGCGGGAGTAACCGGGGAGCTGTTTTTT.

V usage is TRBV7-2 and J usage is TRBJ2-7; the D gene is possibly TRBD1 (5 bases). V lost 6 bases, J lost 0 bases, and 15 bases lay in between. Germline CDR1 SGHTA, CDR2 FQGNSA. This CDR3 region has 15 residues. In nucleotides, the CDR3 is TGTGCCAGCAGTTTTAGGGGCAGGGACTCCTACGAGCAGTACTTC. The encoded protein is CASSFRGRDSYEQYF.

The chain links TRBV6-5 to TRBJ1-5, with a possible D match to TRBD1 (6 bases). Germline V gene lookup returns CDR1 MNHEY and CDR2 SVGAGI. Trimming pared 6 bases from V and 0 bases from J, leaving 9 bases between. This CDR3 comprises 14 residues. The CDR3 region is CASSNRDSNQPQHF. CDR3 in DNA: TGTGCCAGCAGCAACAGGGATAGCAATCAGCCCCAGCATTTT.

The V and J genes are TRBV19 and TRBJ1-5; 10 bases agree with TRBD1. The CDR3 totals 16 residues. V gave up 7 bases and J gave up 3 bases; unmatched junction bases: 9. The germline V gene encodes CDR1 LNHDA and CDR2 SQIVND (reference sequence). Here the CDR3 reads CASISDRGLVNQPQHF. CDR3 nucleotide sequence: TGTGCCAGTATCTCGGACAGGGGGTTGGTCAATCAGCCCCAGCATTTT.

This chain links TRBV19 with TRBJ1-5, with 7 bases aligning to TRBD1. Germline V gene lookup returns CDR1 LNHDA and CDR2 SQIVND (reference sequence). Trimming at V came to 0 bases and at J to 10 bases, leaving 3 bases not matched to a gene. CDR3 length: 13 residues. CDR3 sequence: CASSIDRTGPQHF. The CDR3 DNA follows: TGTGCCAGTAGTATAGACCGGACAGGTCCCCAGCATTTT.

This clone was seen more than once but under ten times. This chain links TRBV25-1 with TRBJ2-3; D unclear. With 5 bases removed from V and 6 bases from J, the gap between germline ends came to 9 bases. This CDR3 spans 12 amino acids. CDR1 and CDR2 from the germline V gene are MGHDK and SYGVNS. In nucleotides, the CDR3 is TGTGCCAGCAGTCCCTTCGCGGATACGCAGTATTTT. Translated, it gives CASSPFADTQYF.

The V gene is TRBV27, the J gene TRBJ1-2; 9 positions match TRBD1. Germline V gene sequence: CDR1 MNHEY, CDR2 SMNVEV (reference sequence). The length of the CDR3 is 14 residues. Trimming cost V 4 bases and J 6 bases; bases outside gene matches: 6. Written as DNA, the CDR3 is TGTGCCAGCAGTTCGTTACAGGGGGCTGATGGCTACACCTTC. This codes for CASSSLQGADGYTF.

This clone was observed once. The genes are TRBV18 and TRBJ1-2; 8 bases line up with TRBD1. The CDR3 spans 16 residues. From germline, CDR1 is KGHSH and CDR2 LQKENI. V was clipped by 3 bases and J by 1 base; unmatched bases: 7. The CDR3 DNA is TGTGCCAGCTCACCTCAGGGGGCGACGCTTAACTATGGCTACACCTTC. Translated: CASSPQGATLNYGYTF.